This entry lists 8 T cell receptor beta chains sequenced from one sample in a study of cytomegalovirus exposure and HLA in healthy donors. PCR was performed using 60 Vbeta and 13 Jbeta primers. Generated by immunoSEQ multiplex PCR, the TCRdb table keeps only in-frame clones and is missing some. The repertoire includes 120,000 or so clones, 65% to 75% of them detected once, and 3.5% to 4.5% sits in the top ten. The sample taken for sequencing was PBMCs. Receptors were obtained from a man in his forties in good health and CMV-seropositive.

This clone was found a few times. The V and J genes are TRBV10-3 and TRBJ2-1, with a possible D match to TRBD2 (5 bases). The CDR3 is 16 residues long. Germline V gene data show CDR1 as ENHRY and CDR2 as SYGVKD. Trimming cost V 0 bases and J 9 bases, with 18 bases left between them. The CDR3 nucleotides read TGTGCCATCAGTGAGTCGATGCGGGTAGGGAACAGTGAGCAGTTCTTC. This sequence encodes CAISESMRVGNSEQFF.

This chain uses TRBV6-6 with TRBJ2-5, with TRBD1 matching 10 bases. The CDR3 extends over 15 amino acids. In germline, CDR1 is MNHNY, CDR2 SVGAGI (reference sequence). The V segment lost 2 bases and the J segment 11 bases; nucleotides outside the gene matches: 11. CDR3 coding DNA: TGTGCCAGCAGTTACCTGACAGGGGGCGCGGAAGAGCAGTACTTC. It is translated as CASSYLTGGAEEQYF.

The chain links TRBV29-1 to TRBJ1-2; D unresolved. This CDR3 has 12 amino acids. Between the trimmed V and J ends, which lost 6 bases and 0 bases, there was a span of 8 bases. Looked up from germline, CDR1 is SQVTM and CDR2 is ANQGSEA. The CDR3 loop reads CSVGSANYGYTF. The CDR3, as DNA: TGCAGCGTGGGGAGCGCTAACTATGGCTACACCTTC.

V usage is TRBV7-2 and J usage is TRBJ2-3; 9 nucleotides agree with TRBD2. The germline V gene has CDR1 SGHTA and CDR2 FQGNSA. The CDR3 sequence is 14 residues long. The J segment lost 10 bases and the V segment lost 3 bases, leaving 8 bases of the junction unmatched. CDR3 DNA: TGTGCCAGCAGCTTGGCGGGAGGGTCCCGGGCGCAGTATTTT. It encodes CASSLAGGSRAQYF.

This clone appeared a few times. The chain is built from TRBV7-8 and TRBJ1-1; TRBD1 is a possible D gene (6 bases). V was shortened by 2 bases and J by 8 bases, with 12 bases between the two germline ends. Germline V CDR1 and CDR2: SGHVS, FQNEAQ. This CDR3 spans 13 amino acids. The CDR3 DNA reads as TGTGCCAGCAGCTTATCCCCTCAGGGGGAAGCTTTCTTT. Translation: CASSLSPQGEAFF. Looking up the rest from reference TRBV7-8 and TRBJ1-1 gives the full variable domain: GAGVSQSPRYKVAKRGQDVALRCDPISGHVSLFWYQQALGQGPEFLTYFQNEAQLDKSGLPSDRFFAERPEGSVSTLKIQRTQQEDSAVYLCASSLSPQGEAFFGQGTRLTVV.

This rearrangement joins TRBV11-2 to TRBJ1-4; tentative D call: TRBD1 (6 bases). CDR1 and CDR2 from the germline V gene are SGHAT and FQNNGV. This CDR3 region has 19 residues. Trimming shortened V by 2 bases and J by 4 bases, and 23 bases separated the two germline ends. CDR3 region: CASSLPTSWTRGLNEKLFF. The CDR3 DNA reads TGTGCCAGCAGCTTACCTACCTCATGGACCAGGGGCCTTAATGAAAAACTGTTTTTT.

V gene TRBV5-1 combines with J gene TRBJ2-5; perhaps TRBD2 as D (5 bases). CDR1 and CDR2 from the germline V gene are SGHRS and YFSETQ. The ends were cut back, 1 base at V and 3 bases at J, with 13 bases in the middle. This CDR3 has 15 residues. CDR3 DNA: TGCGCCAGCAGCTTGCTCTGGACTGAAGAAGAGACCCAGTACTTC. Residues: CASSLLWTEEETQYF.

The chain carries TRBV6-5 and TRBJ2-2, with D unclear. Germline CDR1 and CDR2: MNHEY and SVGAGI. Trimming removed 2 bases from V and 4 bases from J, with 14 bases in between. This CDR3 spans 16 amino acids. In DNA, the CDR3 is TGTGCCAGCAGTTACCGCCGATTCGGGTCCACCGGGGAGCTGTTTTTT. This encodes CASSYRRFGSTGELFF.